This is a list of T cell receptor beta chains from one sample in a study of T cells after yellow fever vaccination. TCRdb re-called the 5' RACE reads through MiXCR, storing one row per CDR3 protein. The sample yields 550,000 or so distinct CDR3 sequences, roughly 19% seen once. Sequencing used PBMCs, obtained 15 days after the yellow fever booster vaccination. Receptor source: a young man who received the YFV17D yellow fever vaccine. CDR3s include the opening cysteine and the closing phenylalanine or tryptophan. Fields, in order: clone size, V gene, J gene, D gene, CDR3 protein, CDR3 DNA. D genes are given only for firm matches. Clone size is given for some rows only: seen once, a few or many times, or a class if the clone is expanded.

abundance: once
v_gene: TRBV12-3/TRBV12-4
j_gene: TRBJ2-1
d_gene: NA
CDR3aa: CASSYLTEQFF
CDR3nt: TGTGCCAGCAGTTATTTAACCGAGCAGTTCTTC

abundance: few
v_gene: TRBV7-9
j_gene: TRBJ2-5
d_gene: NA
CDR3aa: CASTRQTDGTQYF
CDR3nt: TGTGCCAGCACCAGACAGACAGACGGGACCCAGTACTTC

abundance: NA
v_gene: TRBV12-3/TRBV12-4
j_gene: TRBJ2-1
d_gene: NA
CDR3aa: CASRVGGYNEQFF
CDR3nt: TGTGCCAGCAGGGTGGGCGGTTACAATGAGCAGTTCTTC

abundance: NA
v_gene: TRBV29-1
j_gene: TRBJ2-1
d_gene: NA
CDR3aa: CSGPGVPGSEQFF
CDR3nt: TGCAGCGGACCGGGAGTGCCAGGGAGTGAGCAGTTCTTC

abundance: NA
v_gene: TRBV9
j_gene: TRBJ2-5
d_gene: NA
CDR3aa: CASSESGSSEETQYF
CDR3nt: TGTGCCAGCAGCGAGTCCGGGAGTAGTGAAGAGACCCAGTACTTC

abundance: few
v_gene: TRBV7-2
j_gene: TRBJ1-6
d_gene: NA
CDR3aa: CASSPDRGRESPLHF
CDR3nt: TGTGCCAGCAGCCCGGACAGAGGGAGGGAGTCACCCCTCCACTTT

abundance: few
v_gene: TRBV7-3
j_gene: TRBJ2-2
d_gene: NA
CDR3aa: CASSLMGGTGELFF
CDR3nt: TGTGCCAGCAGCTTAATGGGCGGGACCGGGGAGCTGTTTTTT

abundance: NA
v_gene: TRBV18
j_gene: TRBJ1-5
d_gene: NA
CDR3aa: CASSNEGNQPQHF
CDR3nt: TGTGCCAGCTCAAACGAGGGGAATCAGCCCCAGCATTTT

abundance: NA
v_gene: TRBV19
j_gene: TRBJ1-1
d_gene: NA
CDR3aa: CASTRRAVSEAFF
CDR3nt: TGTGCCAGTACGAGGCGAGCTGTCAGTGAAGCTTTCTTT

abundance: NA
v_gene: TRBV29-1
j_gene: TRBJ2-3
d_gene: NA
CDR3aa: CSVEGGLGYF
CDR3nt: TGCAGCGTTGAAGGAGGTTTAGGGTATTTT

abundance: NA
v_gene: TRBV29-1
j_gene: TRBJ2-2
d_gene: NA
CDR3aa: CSVAGVGTGELFF
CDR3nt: TGCAGCGTTGCAGGGGTGGGCACCGGGGAGCTGTTTTTT

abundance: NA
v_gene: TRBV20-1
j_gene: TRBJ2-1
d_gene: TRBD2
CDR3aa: CSAGGTSGYNEQFF
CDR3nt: TGCAGTGCTGGAGGGACTAGCGGATACAATGAGCAGTTCTTC

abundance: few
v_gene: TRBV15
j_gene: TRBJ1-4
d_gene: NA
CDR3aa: CATSRDYIGSAEKLFF
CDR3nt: TGTGCCACCAGCAGAGATTATATCGGGTCAGCTGAAAAACTGTTTTTT

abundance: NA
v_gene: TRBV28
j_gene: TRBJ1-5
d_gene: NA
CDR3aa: CASSDSSIQPQHF
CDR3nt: TGTGCCAGCAGCGACAGCTCTATTCAGCCCCAGCATTTT

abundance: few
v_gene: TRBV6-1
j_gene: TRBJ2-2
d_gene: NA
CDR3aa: CASSHQGSNTGELFF
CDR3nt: TGTGCCAGCAGTCATCAGGGTTCGAACACCGGGGAGCTGTTTTTT

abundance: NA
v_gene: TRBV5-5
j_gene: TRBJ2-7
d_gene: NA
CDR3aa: CASSKEVPASYEQYF
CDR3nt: TGTGCCAGCAGCAAAGAGGTCCCTGCGTCGTACGAGCAGTACTTC

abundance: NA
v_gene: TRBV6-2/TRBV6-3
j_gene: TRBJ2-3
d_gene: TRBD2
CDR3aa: CASRPPSGITDTQYF
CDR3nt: TGTGCCAGCAGACCGCCTAGCGGGATCACAGATACGCAGTATTTT

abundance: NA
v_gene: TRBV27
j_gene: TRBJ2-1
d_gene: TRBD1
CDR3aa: CASSYAGGARNEQFF
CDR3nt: TGTGCCAGCAGTTACGCAGGGGGCGCGCGGAATGAGCAGTTCTTC

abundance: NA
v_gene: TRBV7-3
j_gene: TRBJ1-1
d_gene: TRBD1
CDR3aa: CASSPEGALGAFF
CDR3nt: TGTGCCAGCAGCCCAGAGGGGGCACTTGGAGCTTTCTTT

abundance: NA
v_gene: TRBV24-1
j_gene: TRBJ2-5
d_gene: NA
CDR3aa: CATSDTTGLETQYF
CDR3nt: TGTGCCACCAGTGATACCACAGGGCTCGAGACCCAGTACTTC

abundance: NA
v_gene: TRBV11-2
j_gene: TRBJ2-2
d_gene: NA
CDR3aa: CASSQVSGPGELFF
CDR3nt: TGTGCCAGCAGCCAAGTTAGCGGCCCAGGGGAGCTGTTTTTT

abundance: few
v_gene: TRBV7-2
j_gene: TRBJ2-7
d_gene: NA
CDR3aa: CASSLIHYEQYF
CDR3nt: TGTGCCAGCAGCTTAATACACTACGAGCAGTACTTC

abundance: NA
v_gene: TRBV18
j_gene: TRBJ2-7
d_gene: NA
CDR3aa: CASSPASPYEQYF
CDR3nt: TGTGCCAGCTCACCCGCCAGCCCCTACGAGCAGTACTTC

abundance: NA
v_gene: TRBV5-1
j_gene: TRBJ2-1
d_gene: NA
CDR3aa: CASSLLASTNEQFF
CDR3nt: TGCGCCAGCAGCTTGCTAGCGTCGACCAATGAGCAGTTCTTC

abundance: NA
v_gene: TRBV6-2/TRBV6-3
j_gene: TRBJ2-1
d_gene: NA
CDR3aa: CASSNPNYPGNEQFF
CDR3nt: TGTGCCAGCAGCAACCCGAACTACCCAGGGAATGAGCAGTTCTTC

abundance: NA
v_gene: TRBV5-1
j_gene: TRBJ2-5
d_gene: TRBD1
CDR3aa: CASSGGQGPQETQYF
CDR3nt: TGCGCCAGCAGCGGTGGACAGGGGCCTCAAGAGACCCAGTACTTC

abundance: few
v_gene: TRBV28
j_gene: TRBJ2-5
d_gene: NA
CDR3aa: CASSSWEDGTQYF
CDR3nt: TGTGCCAGCAGCTCGTGGGAAGACGGGACCCAGTACTTC

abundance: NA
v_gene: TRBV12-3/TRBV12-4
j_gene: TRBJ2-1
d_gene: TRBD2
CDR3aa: CASTRSGSVNEQFF
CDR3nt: TGTGCCAGCACGAGGAGCGGGAGTGTCAATGAGCAGTTCTTC

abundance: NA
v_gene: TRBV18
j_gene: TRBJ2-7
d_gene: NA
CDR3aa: CASSPQIGPYEQYF
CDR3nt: TGTGCCAGCTCACCACAGATCGGGCCCTACGAGCAGTACTTC

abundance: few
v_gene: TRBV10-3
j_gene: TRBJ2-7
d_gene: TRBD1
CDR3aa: CAISESAQGYEQYF
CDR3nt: TGTGCCATCAGTGAGTCGGCACAGGGGTACGAGCAGTACTTC

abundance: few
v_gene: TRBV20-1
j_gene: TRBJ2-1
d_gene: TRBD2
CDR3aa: CSARGLAGLGNEQFF
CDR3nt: TGCAGTGCTAGGGGACTAGCGGGGCTGGGCAATGAGCAGTTCTTC

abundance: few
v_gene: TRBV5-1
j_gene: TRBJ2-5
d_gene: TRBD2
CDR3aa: CASSLLAGYYQETQYF
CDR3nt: TGCGCCAGCAGCTTACTAGCGGGATACTACCAAGAGACCCAGTACTTC

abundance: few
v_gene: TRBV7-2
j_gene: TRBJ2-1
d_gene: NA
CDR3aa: CASSLVDRFRYEQFF
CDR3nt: TGTGCCAGCAGCTTAGTTGACAGATTTCGATATGAGCAGTTCTTC

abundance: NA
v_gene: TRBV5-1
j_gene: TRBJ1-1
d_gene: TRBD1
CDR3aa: CASSWGQLNTEAFF
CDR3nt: TGCGCCAGCAGCTGGGGACAGTTGAACACTGAAGCTTTCTTT

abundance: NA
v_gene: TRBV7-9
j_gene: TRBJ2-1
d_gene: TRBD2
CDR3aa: CASCVAGADEQFF
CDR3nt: TGTGCCAGCTGCGTGGCGGGAGCAGATGAGCAGTTCTTC

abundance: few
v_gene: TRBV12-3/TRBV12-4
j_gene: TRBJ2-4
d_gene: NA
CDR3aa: CASSSARVSKNIQYF
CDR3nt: TGTGCCAGCAGTTCTGCCAGGGTTTCCAAAAACATTCAGTACTTC

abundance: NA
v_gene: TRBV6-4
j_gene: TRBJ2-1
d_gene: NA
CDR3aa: CASSDRAYNEQFF
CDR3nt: TGTGCCAGCAGTGACAGGGCTTACAATGAGCAGTTCTTC

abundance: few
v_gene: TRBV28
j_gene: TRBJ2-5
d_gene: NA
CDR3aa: CASSFPTETQYF
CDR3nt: TGTGCCAGCAGTTTCCCTACAGAGACCCAGTACTTC

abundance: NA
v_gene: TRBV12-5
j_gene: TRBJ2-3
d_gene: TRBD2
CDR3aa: CASGPTSASTDTQYF
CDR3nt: TGTGCTAGTGGGCCAACTAGCGCCAGCACAGATACGCAGTATTTT

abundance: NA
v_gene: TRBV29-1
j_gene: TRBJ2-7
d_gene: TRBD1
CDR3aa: CSGVPGGSYEQYF
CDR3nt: TGCAGCGGAGTCCCAGGGGGTTCCTACGAGCAGTACTTC

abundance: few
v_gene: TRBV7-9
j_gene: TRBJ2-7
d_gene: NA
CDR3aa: CASSLVLGGATEQYF
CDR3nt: TGTGCCAGCAGCTTGGTACTAGGAGGGGCAACCGAGCAGTACTTC

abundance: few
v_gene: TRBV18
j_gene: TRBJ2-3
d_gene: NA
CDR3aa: CASLDSTDTQYF
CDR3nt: TGTGCCAGCCTGGACAGCACAGATACGCAGTATTTT

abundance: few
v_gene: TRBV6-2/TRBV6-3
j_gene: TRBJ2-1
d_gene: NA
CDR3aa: CASSYSMVPGYEQFF
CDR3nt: TGTGCCAGCAGTTACTCTATGGTACCGGGGTATGAGCAGTTCTTC

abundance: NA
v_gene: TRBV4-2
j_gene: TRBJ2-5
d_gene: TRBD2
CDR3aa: CASSPGTSGRARRETQYF
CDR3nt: TGTGCCAGCAGCCCCGGGACTAGCGGGAGGGCCAGGCGAGAGACCCAGTACTTC

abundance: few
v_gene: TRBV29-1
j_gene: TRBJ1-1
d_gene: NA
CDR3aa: CSVVKGSGNTEAFF
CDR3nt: TGCAGCGTTGTCAAGGGGAGCGGGAACACTGAAGCTTTCTTT

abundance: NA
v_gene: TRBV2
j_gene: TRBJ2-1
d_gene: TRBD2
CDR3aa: CASSEIAGGGQFF
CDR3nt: TGTGCCAGCAGTGAAATCGCGGGAGGGGGGCAGTTCTTC

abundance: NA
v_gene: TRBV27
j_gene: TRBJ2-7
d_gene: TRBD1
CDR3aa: CASRLGRTGPYEQYF
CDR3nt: TGTGCCAGCAGGTTGGGTAGGACAGGGCCCTACGAGCAGTACTTC

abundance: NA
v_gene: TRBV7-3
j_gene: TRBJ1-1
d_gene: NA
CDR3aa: CASKLGPGPVDTEAFF
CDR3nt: TGTGCCAGCAAATTAGGGCCGGGGCCGGTGGACACTGAAGCTTTCTTT

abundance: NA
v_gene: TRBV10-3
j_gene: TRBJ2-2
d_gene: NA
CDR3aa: CATGQTTGELFF
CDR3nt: TGTGCCACAGGACAGACTACCGGGGAGCTGTTTTTT

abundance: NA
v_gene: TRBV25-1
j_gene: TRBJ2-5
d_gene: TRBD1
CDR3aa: CASSAGTGGQETQYF
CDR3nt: TGTGCCAGCAGTGCTGGGACAGGAGGTCAAGAGACCCAGTACTTC

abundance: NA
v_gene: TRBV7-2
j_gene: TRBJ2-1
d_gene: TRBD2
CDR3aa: CASSLTGTSGRGNEQFF
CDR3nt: TGTGCCAGCAGCTTAACCGGGACTAGCGGGAGGGGCAATGAGCAGTTCTTC

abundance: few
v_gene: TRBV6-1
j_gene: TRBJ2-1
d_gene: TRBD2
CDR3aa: CASSESSGSFYNEQFF
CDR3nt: TGTGCCAGCAGTGAGAGTAGCGGGAGCTTCTACAATGAGCAGTTCTTC

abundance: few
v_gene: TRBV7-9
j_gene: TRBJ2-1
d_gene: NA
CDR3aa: CASSPPGAGMVNEQFF
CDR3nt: TGTGCCAGCAGCCCGCCGGGGGCCGGTATGGTTAATGAGCAGTTCTTC

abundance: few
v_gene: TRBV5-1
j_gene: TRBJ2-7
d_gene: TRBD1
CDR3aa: CASSPSLTGGSYEQYF
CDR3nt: TGCGCCAGCAGCCCTTCATTGACAGGGGGCTCCTACGAGCAGTACTTC

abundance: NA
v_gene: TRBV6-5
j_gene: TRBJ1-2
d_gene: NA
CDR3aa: CASSYGRKDYGYTF
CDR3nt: TGTGCCAGCAGTTACGGCAGGAAGGACTATGGCTACACCTTC

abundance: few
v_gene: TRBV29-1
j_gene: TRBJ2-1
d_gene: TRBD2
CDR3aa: CSVEEGGSSYNEQFF
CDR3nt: TGCAGCGTTGAAGAGGGCGGGAGCTCCTACAATGAGCAGTTCTTC

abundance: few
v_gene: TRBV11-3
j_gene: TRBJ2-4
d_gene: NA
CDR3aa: CASSQGSGGSIQYF
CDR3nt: TGTGCCAGCAGCCAAGGATCCGGGGGATCCATTCAGTACTTC

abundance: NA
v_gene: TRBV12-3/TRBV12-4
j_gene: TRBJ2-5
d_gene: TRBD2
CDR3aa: CASSLLAGMQETQYF
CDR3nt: TGTGCCAGCAGCCTCCTAGCGGGGATGCAAGAGACCCAGTACTTC

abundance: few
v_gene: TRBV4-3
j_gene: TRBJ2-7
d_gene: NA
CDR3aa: CASSLLRGTYEQYF
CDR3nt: TGCGCCAGCAGCCTCCTAAGGGGAACCTACGAGCAGTACTTC

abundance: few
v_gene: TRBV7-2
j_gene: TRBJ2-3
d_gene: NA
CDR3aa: CASSSGRSGGTDTQYF
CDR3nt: TGTGCCAGCAGCTCTGGACGTTCCGGGGGCACAGATACGCAGTATTTT